These 10 T cell receptor beta chains were all obtained from the same sample, sequenced in a study of shared clonotypes between healthy human individuals (dated by TCRdb to 2018 to 2020). The method behind the library was the immunoSEQ multiplex PCR assay. Drawn from immuneACCESS, this table holds only the in-frame rearrangements with V and J called that TCRdb kept. Clones are partly lost; checked studies trace under half to an unresolved V gene and leave the rest unexplained. This sample has under 1,900,000 clones in its table, and about 98.5% of those were observed once. The ten largest clones take up about 0.35% of the sample. Input material: naive CD4+ T cells sorted from blood. The cell subset or site label of this sample denotes: CD45RA+ positively selected. These receptors came from a man under 40 in good health.

This chain joins TRBV2 and TRBJ2-7; 14 nucleotides agree with TRBD2. Germline lookup yields CDR1 SNHLY and CDR2 FYNNEI. There are 13 residues in the CDR3. With 8 bases clipped from V and 6 bases from J, the junction kept 3 bases outside the gene matches. The CDR3 protein is CASGTSGSGEQYF. The CDR3 coding sequence is TGTGCCAGCGGGACTAGCGGGAGTGGCGAGCAGTACTTC.

The chain couples TRBV19 to TRBJ2-5; D remains ambiguous. In germline, CDR1 is LNHDA, CDR2 SQIVND (reference sequence). Trimming shortened V by 1 base and J by 5 bases, and 11 bases separated the two germline ends. The CDR3 is 14 residues long. This chain's CDR3 is CASSIGVLGETQYF. The CDR3 coding sequence is TGTGCCAGTAGTATAGGCGTGTTGGGCGAGACCCAGTACTTC.

DNA for the CDR3: TGTGCCACCAGCGTTCACAGCACCGGGGAGCTGTTTTTT. It is translated as CATSVHSTGELFF. The J gene is TRBJ2-2, the V gene TRBV15, with unresolved D. This CDR3 is 13 amino acids long. The germline V gene encodes CDR1 LNHNV and CDR2 YYDKDF (reference sequence). V shed 5 bases and J shed 4 bases, with 8 bases lying between them.

The rearrangement links TRBV5-1 to TRBJ2-7, with 8 bases fitting TRBD1. The CDR3 sequence is 15 residues long. Germline assignment: CDR1 SGHRS and CDR2 YFSETQ. The J segment lost 6 bases and the V segment lost 6 bases, leaving 14 bases of the junction unmatched. This CDR3 reads CASKDERQGNREQYF. CDR3 DNA sequence: TGCGCCAGCAAGGACGAGAGACAGGGGAATCGCGAGCAGTACTTC. Full variable domain (rest looked up from reference TRBV5-1 and TRBJ2-7): KAGVTQTPRYLIKTRGQQVTLSCSPISGHRSVSWYQQTPGQGLQFLFEYFSETQRNKGNFPGRFSGRQFSNSRSEMNVSTLELGDSALYLCASKDERQGNREQYFGPGTRLTVT.

As for this clone: Other DNA sequences of this sample code for an identical CDR3. The chain links TRBV7-2 to TRBJ2-7; no clear D gene. The V gene lost 2 bases and the J gene lost 5 bases, with 7 bases spanning the gap. The CDR3 is 12 amino acids. The germline V gene encodes CDR1 SGHTA and CDR2 FQGNSA. CDR3 DNA sequence: TGTGCCAGCAGCTTAAGAAGGGACGAGCAGTACTTC. Its protein is CASSLRRDEQYF.

The chain links TRBV10-3 to TRBJ2-3; 9 bases are shared with TRBD1. The CDR3 contains 15 residues. V shed 8 bases and J 2 bases; nucleotides not matched to a gene: 8. Germline V CDR1 and CDR2: ENHRY, SYGVKD. CDR3 sequence: CAIGLGQGYTDTQYF. The CDR3 nucleotides read TGTGCCATCGGGTTGGGACAGGGCTACACAGATACGCAGTATTTT.

The chain links TRBV4-1 to TRBJ2-3; D unresolved. The CDR3 covers 13 residues. CDR1 and CDR2 (germline): MGHRA, YSYEKL. V lost 0 bases and J 6 bases, leaving 7 bases between the germline ends. In nucleotides, the CDR3 is TGCGCCAGCAGCCAAGAAATTTTTGATACGCAGTATTTT. This gives the protein CASSQEIFDTQYF.

The chain links TRBV9 to TRBJ1-1; D ambiguous. The germline V and J ends were trimmed by 0 bases and 1 base, with 7 bases remaining between them. The CDR3 length is 14 residues. The V gene's germline CDR1 is SGDLS and CDR2 YYNGEE. The CDR3 bases are TGTGCCAGCAGCGTAGGTTCGGAGAACACTGAAGCTTTCTTT. Its translation is CASSVGSENTEAFF.

The genes are TRBV5-1 and TRBJ2-5; either TRBD1 or TRBD2 may fit D (6 bases each). In germline, CDR1 is SGHRS, CDR2 YFSETQ. The CDR3 loop spans 17 amino acids. V was cut by 0 bases and J by 1 base, with 16 bases left in between. CDR3 bases: TGCGCCAGCAGCTTGGCCCAGGGGACTCCCATCCAAGAGACCCAGTACTTC. This encodes CASSLAQGTPIQETQYF.

This clone was seen a single time. This chain joins TRBV29-1 and TRBJ2-6; D perhaps matches TRBD1 (5 bases). CDR1 SQVTM and CDR2 ANQGSEA come from the germline V gene. This CDR3 contains 14 residues. Trimming cost V 4 bases and J 4 bases, with 11 bases left between them. The CDR3 here is CSVGVGLGANVLTF. CDR3 nucleotide sequence: TGCAGCGTTGGGGTGGGGCTGGGGGCCAACGTCCTGACTTTC.